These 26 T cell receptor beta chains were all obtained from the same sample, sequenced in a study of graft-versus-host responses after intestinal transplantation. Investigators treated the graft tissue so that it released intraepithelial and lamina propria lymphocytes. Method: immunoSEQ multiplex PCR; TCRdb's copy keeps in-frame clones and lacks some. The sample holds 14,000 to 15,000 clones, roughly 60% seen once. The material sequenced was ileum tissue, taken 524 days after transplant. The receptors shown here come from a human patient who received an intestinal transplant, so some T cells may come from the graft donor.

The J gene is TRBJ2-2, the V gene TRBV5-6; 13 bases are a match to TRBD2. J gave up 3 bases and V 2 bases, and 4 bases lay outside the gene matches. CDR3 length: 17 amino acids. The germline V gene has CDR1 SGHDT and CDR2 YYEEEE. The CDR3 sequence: CASSFPGLAGHTGELFF. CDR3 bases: TGTGCCAGCAGCTTTCCGGGACTAGCGGGGCACACCGGGGAGCTGTTTTTT.

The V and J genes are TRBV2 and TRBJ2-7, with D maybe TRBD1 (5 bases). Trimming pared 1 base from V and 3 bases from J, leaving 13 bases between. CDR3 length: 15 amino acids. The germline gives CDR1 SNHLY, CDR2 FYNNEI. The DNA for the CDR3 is TGTGCCAGCAGTGAAGGTAGGACAAACCTCTACGAGCAGTACTTC. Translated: CASSEGRTNLYEQYF.

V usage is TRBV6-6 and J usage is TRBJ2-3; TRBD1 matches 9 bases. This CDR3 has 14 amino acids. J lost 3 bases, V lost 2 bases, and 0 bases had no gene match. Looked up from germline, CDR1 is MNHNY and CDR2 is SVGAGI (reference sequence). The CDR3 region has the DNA TGTGCCAGCAGTTACGGGACAGGGACAGATACGCAGTATTTT. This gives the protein CASSYGTGTDTQYF.

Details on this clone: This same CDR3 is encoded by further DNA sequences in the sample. The CDR3 DNA reads as TGTGCCAGTAGTATGGGACTAGCGGGAGGAAATGAGCAGTTCTTC. Translation gives CASSMGLAGGNEQFF. The chain combines TRBV19 with TRBJ2-1; 15 bases agree with TRBD2. CDR1 and CDR2 from the germline V gene are LNHDA and SQIVND (reference sequence). The CDR3 contains 15 residues. V lost 3 bases and J lost 7; bases outside the gene matches: 1.

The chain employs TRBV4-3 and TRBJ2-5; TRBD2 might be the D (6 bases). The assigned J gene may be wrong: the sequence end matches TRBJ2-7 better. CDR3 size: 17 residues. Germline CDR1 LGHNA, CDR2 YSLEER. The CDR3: CASSQDLPGLRLYEQYF. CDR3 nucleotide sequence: TGCGCCAGCAGCCAAGATCTCCCGGGACTGAGACTCTACGAGCAGTACTTC.

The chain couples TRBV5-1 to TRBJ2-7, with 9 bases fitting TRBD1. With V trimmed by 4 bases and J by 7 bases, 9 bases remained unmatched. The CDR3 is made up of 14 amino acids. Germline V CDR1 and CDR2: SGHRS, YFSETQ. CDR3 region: CASSPDGTGWEQYF. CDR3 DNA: TGCGCCAGCAGCCCTGACGGGACAGGGTGGGAGCAGTACTTC.

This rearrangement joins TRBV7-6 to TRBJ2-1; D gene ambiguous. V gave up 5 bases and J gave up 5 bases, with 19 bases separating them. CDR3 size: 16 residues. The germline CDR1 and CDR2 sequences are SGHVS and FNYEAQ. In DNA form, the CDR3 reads TGTGCCAGCAGCCCGGCCTCTAGGTCCCATAACAATGAGCAGTTCTTC. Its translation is CASSPASRSHNNEQFF.

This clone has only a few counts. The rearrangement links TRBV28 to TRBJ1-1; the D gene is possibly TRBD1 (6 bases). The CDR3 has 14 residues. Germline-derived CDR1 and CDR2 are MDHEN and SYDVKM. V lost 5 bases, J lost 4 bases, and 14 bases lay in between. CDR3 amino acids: CASSTSYRATEAFF. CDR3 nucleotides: TGTGCCAGCAGTACCTCTTACAGGGCCACTGAAGCTTTCTTT.

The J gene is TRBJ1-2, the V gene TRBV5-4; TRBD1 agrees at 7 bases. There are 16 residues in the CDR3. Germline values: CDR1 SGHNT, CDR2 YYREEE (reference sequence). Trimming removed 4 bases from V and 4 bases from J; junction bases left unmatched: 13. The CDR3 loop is CASSGWGDSPGYGYTF. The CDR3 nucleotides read TGTGCCAGCAGCGGATGGGGGGACAGCCCTGGCTATGGCTACACCTTC.

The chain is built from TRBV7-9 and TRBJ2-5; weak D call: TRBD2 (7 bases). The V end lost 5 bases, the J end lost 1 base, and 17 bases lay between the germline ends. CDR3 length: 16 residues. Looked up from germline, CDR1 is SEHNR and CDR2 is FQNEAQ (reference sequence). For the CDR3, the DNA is TGTGCCAGCAGCCCTAGGGGGGGGGCTACCCAAGAGACCCAGTACTTC. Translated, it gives CASSPRGGATQETQYF. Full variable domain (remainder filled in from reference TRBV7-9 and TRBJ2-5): DTGVSQNPRHKITKRGQNVTFRCDPISEHNRLYWYRQTLGQGPEFLTYFQNEAQLEKSRLLSDRFSAERPKGSFSTLEIQRTEQGDSAMYLCASSPRGGATQETQYFGPGTRLLVL.

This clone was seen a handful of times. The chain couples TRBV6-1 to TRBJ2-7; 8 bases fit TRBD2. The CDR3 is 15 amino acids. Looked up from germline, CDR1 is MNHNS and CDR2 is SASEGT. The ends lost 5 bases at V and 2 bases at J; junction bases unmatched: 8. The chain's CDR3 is CASSFQGGGTYEQYF. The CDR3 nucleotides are TGTGCCAGCAGTTTTCAGGGCGGGGGGACCTACGAGCAGTACTTC.

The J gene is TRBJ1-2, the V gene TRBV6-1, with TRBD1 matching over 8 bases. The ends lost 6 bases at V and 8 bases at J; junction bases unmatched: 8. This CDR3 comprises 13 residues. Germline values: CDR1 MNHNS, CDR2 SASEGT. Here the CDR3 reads CASRPDRGNGYTF. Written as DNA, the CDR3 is TGTGCCAGCAGACCCGACAGGGGAAACGGCTACACCTTC.

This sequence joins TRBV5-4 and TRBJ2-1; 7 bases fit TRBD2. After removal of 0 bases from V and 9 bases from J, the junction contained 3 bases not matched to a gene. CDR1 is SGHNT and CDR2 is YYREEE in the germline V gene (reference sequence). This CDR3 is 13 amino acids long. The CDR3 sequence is CASSLASGGEQFF. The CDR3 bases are TGTGCCAGCAGCTTGGCATCGGGGGGTGAGCAGTTCTTC.

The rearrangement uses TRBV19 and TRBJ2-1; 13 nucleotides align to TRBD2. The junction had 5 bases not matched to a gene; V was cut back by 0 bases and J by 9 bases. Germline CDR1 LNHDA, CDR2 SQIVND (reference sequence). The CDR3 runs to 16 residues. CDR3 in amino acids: CASSIDTSGGVGEQFF. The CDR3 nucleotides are TGTGCCAGTAGTATAGATACTAGCGGGGGGGTTGGTGAGCAGTTCTTC.

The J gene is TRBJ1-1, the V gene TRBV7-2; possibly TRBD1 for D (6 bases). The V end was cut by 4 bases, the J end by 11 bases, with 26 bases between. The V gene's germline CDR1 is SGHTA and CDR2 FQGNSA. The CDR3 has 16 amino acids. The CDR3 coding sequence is TGTGCCAGCAGCTCGACCATCGGGACAATTAGGAGCTCGGCTTTCTTT. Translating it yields CASSSTIGTIRSSAFF.

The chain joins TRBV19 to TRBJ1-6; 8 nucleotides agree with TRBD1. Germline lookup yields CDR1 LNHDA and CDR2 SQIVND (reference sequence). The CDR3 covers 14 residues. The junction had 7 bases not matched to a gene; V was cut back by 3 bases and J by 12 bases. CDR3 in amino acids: CASSIGGQAGPLHF. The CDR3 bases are TGTGCCAGTAGTATCGGGGGACAGGCCGGACCCCTCCACTTT.

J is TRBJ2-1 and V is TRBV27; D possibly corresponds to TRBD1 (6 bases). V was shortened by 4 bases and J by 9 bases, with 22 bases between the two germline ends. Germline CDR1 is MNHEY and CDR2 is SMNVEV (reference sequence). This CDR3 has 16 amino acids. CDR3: CASSSRGTTLLGEQFF. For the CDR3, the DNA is TGTGCCAGCAGTTCCAGGGGTACAACTCTTCTCGGTGAGCAGTTCTTC.

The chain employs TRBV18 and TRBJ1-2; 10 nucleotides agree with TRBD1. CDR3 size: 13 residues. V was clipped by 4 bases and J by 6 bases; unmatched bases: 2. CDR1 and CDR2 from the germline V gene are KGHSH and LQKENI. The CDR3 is CASSHGQGDGYTF. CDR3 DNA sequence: TGTGCCAGCTCACACGGACAGGGGGATGGCTACACCTTC.

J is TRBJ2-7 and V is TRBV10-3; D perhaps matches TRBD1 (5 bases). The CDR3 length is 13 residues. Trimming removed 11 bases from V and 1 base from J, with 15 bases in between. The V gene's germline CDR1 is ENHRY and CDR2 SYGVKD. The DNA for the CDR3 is TGTGCCGTTCAATGGGGCCATTCCTACGAGCAGTACTTC. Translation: CAVQWGHSYEQYF.

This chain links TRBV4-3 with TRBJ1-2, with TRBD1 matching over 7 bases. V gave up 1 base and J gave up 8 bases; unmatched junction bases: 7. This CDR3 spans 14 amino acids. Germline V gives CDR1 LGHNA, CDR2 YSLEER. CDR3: CASSQGSGGVGYTF. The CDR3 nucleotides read TGCGCCAGCAGCCAAGGATCAGGGGGAGTGGGCTACACCTTC.

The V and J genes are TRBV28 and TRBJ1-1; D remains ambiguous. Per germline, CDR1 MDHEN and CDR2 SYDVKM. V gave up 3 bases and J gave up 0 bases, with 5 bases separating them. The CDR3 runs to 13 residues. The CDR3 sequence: CASSFYLNTEAFF. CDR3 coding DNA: TGTGCCAGCAGTTTCTATTTGAACACTGAAGCTTTCTTT.

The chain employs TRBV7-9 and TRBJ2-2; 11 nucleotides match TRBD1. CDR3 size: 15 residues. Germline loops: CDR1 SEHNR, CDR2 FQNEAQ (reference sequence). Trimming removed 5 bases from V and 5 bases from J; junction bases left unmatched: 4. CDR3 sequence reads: CASSRTGGGTGELFF. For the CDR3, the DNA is TGTGCCAGCAGCAGGACAGGGGGCGGGACCGGGGAGCTGTTTTTT. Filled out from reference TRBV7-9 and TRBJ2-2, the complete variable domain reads DTGVSQNPRHKITKRGQNVTFRCDPISEHNRLYWYRQTLGQGPEFLTYFQNEAQLEKSRLLSDRFSAERPKGSFSTLEIQRTEQGDSAMYLCASSRTGGGTGELFFGEGSRLTVL.

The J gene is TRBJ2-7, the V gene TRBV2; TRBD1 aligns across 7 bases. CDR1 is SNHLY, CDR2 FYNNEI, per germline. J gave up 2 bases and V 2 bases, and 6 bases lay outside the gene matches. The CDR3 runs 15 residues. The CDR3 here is CASSERQGATYEQYF. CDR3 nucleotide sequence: TGTGCCAGCAGTGAAAGACAGGGAGCGACCTACGAGCAGTACTTC.

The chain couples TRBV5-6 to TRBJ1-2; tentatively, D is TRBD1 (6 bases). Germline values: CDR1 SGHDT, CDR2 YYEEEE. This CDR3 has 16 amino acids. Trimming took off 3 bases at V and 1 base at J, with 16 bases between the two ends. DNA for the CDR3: TGTGCCAGCAGCTCGCTGGGGGCGTTGAATAACTATGGCTACACCTTC. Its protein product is CASSSLGALNNYGYTF.

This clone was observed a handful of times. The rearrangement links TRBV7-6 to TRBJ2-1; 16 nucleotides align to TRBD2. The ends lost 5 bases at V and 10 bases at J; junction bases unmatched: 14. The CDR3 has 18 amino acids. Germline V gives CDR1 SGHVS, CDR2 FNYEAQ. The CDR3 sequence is CASSPDSGLAGGLGEQFF. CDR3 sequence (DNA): TGTGCCAGCAGCCCCGACTCGGGACTAGCGGGGGGGCTGGGGGAGCAGTTCTTC.

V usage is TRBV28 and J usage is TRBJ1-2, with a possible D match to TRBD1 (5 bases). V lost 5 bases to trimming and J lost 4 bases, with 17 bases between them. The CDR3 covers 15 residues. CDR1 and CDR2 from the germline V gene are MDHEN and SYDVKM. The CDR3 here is CASSPHRILFYGYTF. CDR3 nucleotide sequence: TGTGCCAGCAGTCCACACAGGATCCTCTTCTATGGCTACACCTTC.